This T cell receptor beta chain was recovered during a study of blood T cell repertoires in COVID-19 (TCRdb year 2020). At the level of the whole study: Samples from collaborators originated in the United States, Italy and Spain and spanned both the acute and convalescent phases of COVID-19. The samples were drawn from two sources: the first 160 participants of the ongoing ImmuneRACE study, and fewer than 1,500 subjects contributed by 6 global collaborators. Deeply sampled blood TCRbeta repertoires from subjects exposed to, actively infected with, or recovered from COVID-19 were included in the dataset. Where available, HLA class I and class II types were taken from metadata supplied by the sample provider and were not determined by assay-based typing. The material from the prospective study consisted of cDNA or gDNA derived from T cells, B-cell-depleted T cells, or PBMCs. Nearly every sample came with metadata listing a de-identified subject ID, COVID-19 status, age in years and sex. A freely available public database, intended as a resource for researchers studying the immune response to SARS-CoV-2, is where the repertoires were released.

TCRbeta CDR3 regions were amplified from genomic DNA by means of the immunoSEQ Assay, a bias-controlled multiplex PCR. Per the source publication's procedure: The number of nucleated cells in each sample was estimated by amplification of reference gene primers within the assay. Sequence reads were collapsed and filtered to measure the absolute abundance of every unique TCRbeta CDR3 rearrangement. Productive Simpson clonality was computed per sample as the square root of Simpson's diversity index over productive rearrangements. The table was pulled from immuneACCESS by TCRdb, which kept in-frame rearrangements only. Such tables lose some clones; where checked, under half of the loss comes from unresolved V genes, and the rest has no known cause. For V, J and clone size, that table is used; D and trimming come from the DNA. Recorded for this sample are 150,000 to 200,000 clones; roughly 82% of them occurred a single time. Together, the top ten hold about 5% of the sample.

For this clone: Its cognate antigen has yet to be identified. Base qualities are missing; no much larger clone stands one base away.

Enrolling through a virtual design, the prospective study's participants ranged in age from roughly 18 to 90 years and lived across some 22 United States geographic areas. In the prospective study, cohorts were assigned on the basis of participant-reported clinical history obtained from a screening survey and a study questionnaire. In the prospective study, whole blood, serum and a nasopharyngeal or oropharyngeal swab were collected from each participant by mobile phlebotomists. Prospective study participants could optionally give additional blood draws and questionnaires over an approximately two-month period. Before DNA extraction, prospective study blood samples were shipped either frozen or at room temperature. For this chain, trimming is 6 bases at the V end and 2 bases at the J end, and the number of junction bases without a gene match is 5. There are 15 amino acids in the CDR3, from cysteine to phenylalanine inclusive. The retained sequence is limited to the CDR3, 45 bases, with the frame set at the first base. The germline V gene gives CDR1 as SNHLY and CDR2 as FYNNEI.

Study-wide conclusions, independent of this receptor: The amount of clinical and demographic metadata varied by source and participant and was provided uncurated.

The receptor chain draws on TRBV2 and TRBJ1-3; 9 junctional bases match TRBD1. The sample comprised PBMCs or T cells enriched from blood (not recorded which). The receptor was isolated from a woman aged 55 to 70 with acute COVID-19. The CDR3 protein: CASSPQGAAGNTIYF. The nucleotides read TGTGCCAGCAGCCCACAGGGGGCAGCTGGAAACACCATATATTTT.